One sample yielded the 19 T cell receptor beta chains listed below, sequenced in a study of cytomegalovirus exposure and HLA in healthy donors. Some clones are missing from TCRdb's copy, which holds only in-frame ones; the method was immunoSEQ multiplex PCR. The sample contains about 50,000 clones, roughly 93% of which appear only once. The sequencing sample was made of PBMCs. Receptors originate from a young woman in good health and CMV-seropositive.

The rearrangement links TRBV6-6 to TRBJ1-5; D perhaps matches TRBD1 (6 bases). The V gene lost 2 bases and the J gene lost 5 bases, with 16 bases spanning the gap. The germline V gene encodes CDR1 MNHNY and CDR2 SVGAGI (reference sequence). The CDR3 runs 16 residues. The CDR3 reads CASSYPRDTAHQPQHF. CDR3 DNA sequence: TGTGCCAGCAGTTACCCCCGGGACACCGCACATCAGCCCCAGCATTTT.

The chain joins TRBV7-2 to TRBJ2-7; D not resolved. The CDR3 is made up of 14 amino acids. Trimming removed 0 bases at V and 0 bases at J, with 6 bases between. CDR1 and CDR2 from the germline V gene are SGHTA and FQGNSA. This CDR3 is CASSLAHSSYEQYF. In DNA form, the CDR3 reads TGTGCCAGCAGCTTAGCCCATTCCTCCTACGAGCAGTACTTC.

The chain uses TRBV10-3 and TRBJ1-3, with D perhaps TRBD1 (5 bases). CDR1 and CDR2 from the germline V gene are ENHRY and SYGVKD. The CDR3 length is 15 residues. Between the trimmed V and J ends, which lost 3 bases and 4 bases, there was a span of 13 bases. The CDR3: CAISDPGGTGNTIYF. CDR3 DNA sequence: TGTGCCATCAGTGACCCCGGGGGGACCGGAAACACCATATATTTT.

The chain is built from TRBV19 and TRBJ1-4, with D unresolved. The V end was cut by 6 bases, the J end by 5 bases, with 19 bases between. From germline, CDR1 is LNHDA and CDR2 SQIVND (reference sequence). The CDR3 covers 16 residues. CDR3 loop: CASSSSILLGNEKLFF. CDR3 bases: TGTGCCAGTAGCTCTTCCATCTTACTAGGGAATGAAAAACTGTTTTTT.

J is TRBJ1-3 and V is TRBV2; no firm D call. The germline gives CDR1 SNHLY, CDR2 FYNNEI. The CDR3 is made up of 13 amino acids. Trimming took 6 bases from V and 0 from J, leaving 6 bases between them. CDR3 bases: TGTGCCAGCAGGAGCGGCTCTGGAAACACCATATATTTT. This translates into CASRSGSGNTIYF. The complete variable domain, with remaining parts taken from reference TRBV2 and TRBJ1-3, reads EPEVTQTPSHQVTQMGQEVILRCVPISNHLYFYWYRQILGQKVEFLVSFYNNEISEKSEIFDDQFSVERPDGSNFTLKIRSTKLEDSAMYFCASRSGSGNTIYFGEGSWLTVV.

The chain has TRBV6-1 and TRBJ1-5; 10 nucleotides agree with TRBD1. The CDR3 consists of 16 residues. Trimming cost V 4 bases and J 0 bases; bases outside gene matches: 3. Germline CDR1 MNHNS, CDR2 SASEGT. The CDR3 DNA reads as TGTGCCAGCAGTGGGACAGGGGGATATAGCAATCAGCCCCAGCATTTT. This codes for CASSGTGGYSNQPQHF.

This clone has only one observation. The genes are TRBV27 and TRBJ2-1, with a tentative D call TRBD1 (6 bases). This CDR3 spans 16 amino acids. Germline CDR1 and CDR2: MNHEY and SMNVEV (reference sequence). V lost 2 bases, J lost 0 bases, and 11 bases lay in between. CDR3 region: CASSLPTGSSYNEQFF. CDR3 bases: TGTGCCAGCAGTTTACCTACAGGGAGCTCCTACAATGAGCAGTTCTTC.

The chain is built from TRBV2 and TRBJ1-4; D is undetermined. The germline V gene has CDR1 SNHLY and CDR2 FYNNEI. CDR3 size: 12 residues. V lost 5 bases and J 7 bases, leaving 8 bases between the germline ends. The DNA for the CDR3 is TGTGCCAGCAGTCCCGCAGGTGAAAAACTGTTTTTT. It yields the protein CASSPAGEKLFF.

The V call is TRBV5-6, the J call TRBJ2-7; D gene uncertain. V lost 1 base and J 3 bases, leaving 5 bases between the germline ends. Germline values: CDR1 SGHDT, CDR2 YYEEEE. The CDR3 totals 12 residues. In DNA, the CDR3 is TGTGCCAGCAGCTTGACAAACTACGAGCAGTACTTC. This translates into CASSLTNYEQYF.

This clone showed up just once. CDR3 amino acids: CASSPTGGETARQYF. In DNA form, the CDR3 reads TGTGCCAGCTCACCAACAGGGGGCGAGACGGCTAGGCAGTATTTT. This sequence joins TRBV18 and TRBJ2-3; 9 positions match TRBD1. The ends lost 2 bases at V and 11 bases at J; junction bases unmatched: 11. The CDR3 spans 15 residues. Germline V gene lookup returns CDR1 KGHSH and CDR2 LQKENI.

The CDR3 spells CASSQDLAGGAYEQYF. In DNA form, the CDR3 reads TGCGCCAGCAGCCAAGATTTGGCGGGGGGCGCCTACGAGCAGTACTTC. V gene TRBV4-1 combines with J gene TRBJ2-7; TRBD2 matches 8 bases. CDR1 MGHRA and CDR2 YSYEKL come from the germline V gene. There are 16 residues in the CDR3. V was clipped by 0 bases and J by 2 bases; unmatched bases: 6.

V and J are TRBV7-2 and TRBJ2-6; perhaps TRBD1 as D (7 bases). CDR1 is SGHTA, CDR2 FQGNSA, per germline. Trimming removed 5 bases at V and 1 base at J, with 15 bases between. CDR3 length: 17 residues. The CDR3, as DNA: TGTGCCAGCAGCCAATTCAGGGGGGATTCTGGGGCCAACGTCCTGACTTTC. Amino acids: CASSQFRGDSGANVLTF.

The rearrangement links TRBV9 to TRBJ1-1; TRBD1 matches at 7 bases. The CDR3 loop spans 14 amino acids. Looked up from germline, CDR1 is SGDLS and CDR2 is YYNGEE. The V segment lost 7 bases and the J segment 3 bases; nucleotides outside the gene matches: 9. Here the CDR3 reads CASGRQGADTEAFF. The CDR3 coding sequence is TGTGCCAGCGGTCGACAGGGAGCGGACACTGAAGCTTTCTTT.

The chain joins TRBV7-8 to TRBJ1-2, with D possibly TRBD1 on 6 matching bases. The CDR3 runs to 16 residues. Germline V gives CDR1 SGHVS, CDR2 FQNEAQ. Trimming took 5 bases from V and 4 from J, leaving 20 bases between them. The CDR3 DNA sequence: TGTGCCAGCAGCCCGGACAGAGCCAGACACAGCTATGGCTACACCTTC. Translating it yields CASSPDRARHSYGYTF.

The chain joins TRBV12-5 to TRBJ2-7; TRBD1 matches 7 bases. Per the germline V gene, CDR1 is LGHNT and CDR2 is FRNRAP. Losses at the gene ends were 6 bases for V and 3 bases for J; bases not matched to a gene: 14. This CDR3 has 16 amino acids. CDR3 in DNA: TGTGCTAGTGGCCGGACGGGACAGAACGCCGTCTACGAGCAGTACTTC. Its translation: CASGRTGQNAVYEQYF.

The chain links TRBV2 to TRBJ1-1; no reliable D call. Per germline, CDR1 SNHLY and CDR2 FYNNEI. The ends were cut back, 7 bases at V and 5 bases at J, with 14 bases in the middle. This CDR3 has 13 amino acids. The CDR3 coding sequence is TGTGCCAGCAAGATCGGGTTAAGGACTGAAGCTTTCTTT. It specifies CASKIGLRTEAFF.

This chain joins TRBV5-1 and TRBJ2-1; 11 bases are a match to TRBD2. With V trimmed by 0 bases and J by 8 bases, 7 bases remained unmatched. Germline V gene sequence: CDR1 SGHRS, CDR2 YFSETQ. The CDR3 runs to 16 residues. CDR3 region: CASSLVGTSGGHEQFF. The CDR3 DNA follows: TGCGCCAGCAGCTTGGTAGGCACTAGCGGGGGACATGAGCAGTTCTTC.

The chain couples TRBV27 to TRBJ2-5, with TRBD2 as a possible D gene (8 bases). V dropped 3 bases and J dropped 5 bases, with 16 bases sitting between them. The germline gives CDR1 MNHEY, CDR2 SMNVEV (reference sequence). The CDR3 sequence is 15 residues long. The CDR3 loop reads CASSFRGRGEETQYF. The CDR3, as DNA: TGTGCCAGCAGTTTTAGGGGGCGGGGGGAGGAGACCCAGTACTTC.

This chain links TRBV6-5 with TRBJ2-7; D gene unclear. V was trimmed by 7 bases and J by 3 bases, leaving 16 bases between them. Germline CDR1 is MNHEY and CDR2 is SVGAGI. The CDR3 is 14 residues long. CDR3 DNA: TGTGCCAGCAACCCGCCCGGCGGAAACTACGAGCAGTACTTC. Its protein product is CASNPPGGNYEQYF.